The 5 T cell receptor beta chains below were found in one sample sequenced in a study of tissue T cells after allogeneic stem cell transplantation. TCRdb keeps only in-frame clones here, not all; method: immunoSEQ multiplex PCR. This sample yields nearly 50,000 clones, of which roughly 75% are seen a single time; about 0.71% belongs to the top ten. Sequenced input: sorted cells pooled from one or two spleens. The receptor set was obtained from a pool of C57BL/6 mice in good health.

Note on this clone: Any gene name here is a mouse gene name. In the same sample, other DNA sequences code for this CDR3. The CDR3 region is CASSSGTTNSDYTF. The part of the CDR3 DNA that was read is TGTGCCAGCAGCTCCGGGACTACAAACTCCGACTACACC. The chain couples TRBV3 to TRBJ1-2, with TRBD1 as a possible D gene (5 bases). The observed sequence ends 1 residue before the CDR3 terminus, with the missing tail filled in from the germline J gene. CDR3 length: 14 amino acids. Trimming left V 4 bases short and J 0 bases short, with 9 bases between. The germline V gene encodes CDR1 SNHLY and CDR2 FYNGKV (reference sequence).

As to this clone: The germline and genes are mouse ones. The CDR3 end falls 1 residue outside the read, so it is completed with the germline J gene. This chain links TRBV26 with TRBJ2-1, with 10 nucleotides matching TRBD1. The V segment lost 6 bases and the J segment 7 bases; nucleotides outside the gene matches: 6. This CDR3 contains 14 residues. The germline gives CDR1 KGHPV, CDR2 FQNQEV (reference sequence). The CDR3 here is CASSQDRGRAEQFF. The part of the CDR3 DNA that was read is TGTGCCAGCAGCCAGGACAGGGGGAGAGCTGAGCAGTTC.

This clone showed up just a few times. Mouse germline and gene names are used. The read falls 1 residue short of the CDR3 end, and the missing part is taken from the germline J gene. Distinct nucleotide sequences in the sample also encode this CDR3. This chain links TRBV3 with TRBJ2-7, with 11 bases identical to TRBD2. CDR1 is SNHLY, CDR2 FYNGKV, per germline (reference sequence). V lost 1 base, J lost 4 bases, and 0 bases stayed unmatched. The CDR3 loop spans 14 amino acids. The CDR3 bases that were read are TGTGCCAGCAGCTTAGGGACTGGGGGGTATGAACAGTAC. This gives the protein CASSLGTGGYEQY. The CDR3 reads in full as CASSLGTGGYEQYF.

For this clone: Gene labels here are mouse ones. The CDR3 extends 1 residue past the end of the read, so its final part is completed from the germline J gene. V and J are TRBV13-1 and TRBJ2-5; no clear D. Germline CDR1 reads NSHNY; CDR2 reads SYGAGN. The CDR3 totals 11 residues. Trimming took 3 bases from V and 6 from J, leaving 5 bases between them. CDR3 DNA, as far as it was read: TGTGCCAGCAGTGCAAGGGACACCCAGTAC. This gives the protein CASSARDTQY. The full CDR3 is CASSARDTQYF.

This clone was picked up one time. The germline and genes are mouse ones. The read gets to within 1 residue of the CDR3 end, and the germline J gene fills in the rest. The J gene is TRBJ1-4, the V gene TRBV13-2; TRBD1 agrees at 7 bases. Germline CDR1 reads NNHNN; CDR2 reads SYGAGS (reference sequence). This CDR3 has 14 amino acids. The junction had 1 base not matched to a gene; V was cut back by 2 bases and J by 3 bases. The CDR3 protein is CASGDRGANERLFF. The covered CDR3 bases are TGTGCCAGCGGTGACAGGGGGGCCAACGAAAGATTATTT.